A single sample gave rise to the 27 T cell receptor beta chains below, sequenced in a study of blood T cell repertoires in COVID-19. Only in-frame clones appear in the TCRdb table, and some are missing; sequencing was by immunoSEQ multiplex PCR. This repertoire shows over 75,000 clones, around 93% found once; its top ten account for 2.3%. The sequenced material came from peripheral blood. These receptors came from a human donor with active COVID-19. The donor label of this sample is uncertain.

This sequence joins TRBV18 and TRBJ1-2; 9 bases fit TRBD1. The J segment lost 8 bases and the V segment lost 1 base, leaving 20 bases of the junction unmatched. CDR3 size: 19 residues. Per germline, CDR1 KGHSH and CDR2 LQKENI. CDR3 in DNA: TGTGCCAGCTCACCACTACCACTTACCCCGGGACAGGGCCCGTGGGGCTACACCTTC. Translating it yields CASSPLPLTPGQGPWGYTF.

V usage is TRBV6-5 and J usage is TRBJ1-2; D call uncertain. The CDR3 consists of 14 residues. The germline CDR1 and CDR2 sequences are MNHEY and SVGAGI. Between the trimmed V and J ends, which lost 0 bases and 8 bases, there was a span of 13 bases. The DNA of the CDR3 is TGTGCCAGCAGTTACTCTACCCGGGTTGGGGGCTACACCTTC. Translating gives CASSYSTRVGGYTF.

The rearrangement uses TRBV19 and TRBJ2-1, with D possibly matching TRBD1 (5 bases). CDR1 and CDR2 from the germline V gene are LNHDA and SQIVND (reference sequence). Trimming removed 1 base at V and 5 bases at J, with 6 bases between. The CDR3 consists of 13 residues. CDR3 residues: CASSIGQNNEQFF. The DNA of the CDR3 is TGTGCCAGTAGTATAGGACAGAACAATGAGCAGTTCTTC.

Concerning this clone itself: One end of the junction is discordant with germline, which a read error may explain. The CDR3 nucleotides read TGTGCCAGCAGTTTGGGACAGGGGGGCACTGAAGCTTTCTTT. Its translation is CASSLGQGGTEAFF. The rearrangement joins TRBV5-8 to TRBJ1-1, with 11 bases matching TRBD1. The length of the CDR3 is 14 residues. Germline-derived CDR1 and CDR2 are SGHTS and YDEGEE.

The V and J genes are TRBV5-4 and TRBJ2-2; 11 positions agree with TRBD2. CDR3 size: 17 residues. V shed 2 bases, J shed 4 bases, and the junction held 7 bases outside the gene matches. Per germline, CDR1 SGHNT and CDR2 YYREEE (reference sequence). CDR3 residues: CASSFLFSGGGTGELFF. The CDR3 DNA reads TGTGCCAGCAGCTTCCTTTTTAGCGGGGGGGGCACCGGGGAGCTGTTTTTT. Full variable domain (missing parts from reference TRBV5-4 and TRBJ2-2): ETGVTQSPTHLIKTRGQQVTLRCSSQSGHNTVSWYQQALGQGPQFIFQYYREEENGRGNFPPRFSGLQFPNYSSELNVNALELDDSALYLCASSFLFSGGGTGELFFGEGSRLTVL.

Here the CDR3 reads CASSSRRGRVEQFF. The CDR3 nucleotides are TGTGCCAGCAGCTCCAGGCGGGGCCGGGTTGAGCAGTTCTTC. The rearrangement joins TRBV5-4 to TRBJ2-1; D is possibly TRBD2 (6 bases). This CDR3 spans 14 amino acids. Germline CDR1 reads SGHNT; CDR2 reads YYREEE (reference sequence). The ends were cut back, 3 bases at V and 9 bases at J, with 16 bases in the middle.

CDR3 bases: TGCAGCGTTCCGGCTAGCGGGTGGACAGATACGCAGTATTTT. It yields the protein CSVPASGWTDTQYF. The chain carries TRBV29-1 and TRBJ2-3; 8 bases agree with TRBD2. The ends lost 5 bases at V and 3 bases at J; junction bases unmatched: 7. The CDR3 extends over 14 amino acids. Per the germline V gene, CDR1 is SQVTM and CDR2 is ANQGSEA.

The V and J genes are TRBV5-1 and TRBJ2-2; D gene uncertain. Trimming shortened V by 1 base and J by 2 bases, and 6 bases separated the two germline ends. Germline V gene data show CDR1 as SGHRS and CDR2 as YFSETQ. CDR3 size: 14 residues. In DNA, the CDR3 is TGCGCCAGCAGCTTGTCCACTAACACCGGGGAGCTGTTTTTT. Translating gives CASSLSTNTGELFF.

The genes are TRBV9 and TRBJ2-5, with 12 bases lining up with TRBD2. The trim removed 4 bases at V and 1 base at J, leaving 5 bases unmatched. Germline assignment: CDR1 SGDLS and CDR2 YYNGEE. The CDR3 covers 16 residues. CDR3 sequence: CASSLGLAGFQETQYF. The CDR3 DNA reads TGTGCCAGCAGCCTAGGACTAGCGGGGTTCCAAGAGACCCAGTACTTC.

The CDR3 DNA reads TGTGCCAGCAGCTTAACAGAAAGCTCCTACAATGAGCAGTTCTTC. Translating gives CASSLTESSYNEQFF. The rearrangement uses TRBV7-9 and TRBJ2-1; D not resolved. Trimming took off 2 bases at V and 0 bases at J, with 8 bases between the two ends. The CDR3 covers 15 residues. In germline, CDR1 is SEHNR, CDR2 FQNEAQ (reference sequence).

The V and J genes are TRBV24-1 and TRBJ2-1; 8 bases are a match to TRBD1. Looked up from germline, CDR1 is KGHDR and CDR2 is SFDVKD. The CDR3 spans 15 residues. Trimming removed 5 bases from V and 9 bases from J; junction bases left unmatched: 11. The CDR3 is CATSGSGTGRTEQFF. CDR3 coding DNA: TGTGCCACCAGTGGATCCGGGACAGGAAGGACTGAGCAGTTCTTC.

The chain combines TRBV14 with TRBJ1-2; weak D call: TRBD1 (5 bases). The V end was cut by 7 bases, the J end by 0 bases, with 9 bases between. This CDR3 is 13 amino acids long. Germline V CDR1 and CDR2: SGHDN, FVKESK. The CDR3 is CASTAGTNYGYTF. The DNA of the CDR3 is TGTGCCAGCACCGCAGGGACTAACTATGGCTACACCTTC.

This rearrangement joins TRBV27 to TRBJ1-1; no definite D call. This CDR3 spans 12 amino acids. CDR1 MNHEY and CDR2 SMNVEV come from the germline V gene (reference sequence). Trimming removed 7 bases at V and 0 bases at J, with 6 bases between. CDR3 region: CASTDMNTEAFF. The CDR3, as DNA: TGTGCCAGCACTGACATGAACACTGAAGCTTTCTTT.

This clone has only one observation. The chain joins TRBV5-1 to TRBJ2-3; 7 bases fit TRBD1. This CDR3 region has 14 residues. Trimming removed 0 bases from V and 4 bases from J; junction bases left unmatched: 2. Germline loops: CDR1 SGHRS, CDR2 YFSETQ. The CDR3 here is CASSLAQGADTQYF. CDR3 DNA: TGCGCCAGCAGCTTGGCCCAGGGGGCAGATACGCAGTATTTT.

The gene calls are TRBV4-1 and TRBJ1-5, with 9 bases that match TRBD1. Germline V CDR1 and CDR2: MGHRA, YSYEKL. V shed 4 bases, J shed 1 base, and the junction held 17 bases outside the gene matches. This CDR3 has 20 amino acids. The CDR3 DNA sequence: TGCGCCAGCAGCCCCTTATTTACAGGGGGCGCGGCCCGGAGCAATCAGCCCCAGCATTTT. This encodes CASSPLFTGGAARSNQPQHF.

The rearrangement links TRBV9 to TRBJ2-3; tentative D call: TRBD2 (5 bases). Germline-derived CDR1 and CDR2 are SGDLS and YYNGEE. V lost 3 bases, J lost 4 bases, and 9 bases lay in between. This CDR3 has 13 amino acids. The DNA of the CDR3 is TGTGCCAGCAGCGAGGGAGTCCCAGATACGCAGTATTTT. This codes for CASSEGVPDTQYF.

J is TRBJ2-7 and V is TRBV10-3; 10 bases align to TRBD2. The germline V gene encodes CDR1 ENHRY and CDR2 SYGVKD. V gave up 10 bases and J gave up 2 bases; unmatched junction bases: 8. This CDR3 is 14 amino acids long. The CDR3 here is CASSSGGLTYEQYF. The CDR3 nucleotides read TGTGCCAGCTCTAGCGGGGGCTTAACCTACGAGCAGTACTTC.

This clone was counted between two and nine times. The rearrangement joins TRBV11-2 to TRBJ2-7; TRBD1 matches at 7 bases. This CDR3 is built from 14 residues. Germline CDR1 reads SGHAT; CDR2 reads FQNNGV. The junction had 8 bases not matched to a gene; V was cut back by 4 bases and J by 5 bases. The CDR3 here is CASSSGTAIHEQYF. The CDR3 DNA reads TGTGCCAGCAGCTCGGGGACAGCCATCCACGAGCAGTACTTC.

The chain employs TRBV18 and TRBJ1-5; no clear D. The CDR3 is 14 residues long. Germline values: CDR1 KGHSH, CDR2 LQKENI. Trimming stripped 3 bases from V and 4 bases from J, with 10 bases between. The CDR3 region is CASSPLGSNQPQHF. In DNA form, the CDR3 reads TGTGCCAGCTCACCTTTGGGCAGTAATCAGCCCCAGCATTTT.

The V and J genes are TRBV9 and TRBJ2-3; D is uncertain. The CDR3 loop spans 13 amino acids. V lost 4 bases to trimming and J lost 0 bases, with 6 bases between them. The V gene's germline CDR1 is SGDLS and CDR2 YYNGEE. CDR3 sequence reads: CASSTYSTDTQYF. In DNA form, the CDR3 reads TGTGCCAGCAGCACTTACAGCACAGATACGCAGTATTTT.

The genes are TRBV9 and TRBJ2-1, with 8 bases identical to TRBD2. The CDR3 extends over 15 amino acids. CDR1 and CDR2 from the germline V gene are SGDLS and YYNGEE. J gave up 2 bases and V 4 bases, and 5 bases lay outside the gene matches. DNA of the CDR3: TGTGCCAGCAGCCCCAGCGGGGGAGCCTACAATGAGCAGTTCTTC. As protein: CASSPSGGAYNEQFF. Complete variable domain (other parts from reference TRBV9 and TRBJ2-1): DSGVTQTPKHLITATGQRVTLRCSPRSGDLSVYWYQQSLDQGLQFLIQYYNGEERAKGNILERFSAQQFPDLHSELNLSSLELGDSALYFCASSPSGGAYNEQFFGPGTRLTVL.

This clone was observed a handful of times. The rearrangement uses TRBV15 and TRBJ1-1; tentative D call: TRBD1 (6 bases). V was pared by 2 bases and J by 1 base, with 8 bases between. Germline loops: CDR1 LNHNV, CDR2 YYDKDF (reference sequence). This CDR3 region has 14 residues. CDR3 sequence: CATSRNRENTEAFF. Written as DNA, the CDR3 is TGTGCCACCAGCAGAAACAGGGAGAACACTGAAGCTTTCTTT.

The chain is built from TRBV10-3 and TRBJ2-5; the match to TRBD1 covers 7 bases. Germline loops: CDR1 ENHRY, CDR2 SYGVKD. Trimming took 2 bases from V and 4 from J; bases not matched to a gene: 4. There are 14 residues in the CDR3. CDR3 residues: CAISERGRLETQYF. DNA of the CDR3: TGTGCCATCAGTGAGAGGGGGCGTTTAGAGACCCAGTACTTC.

CDR3 in DNA: TGTGCCAGCAGCGGGCCGGGACAGGGAAACACTGAAGCTTTCTTT. The encoded protein is CASSGPGQGNTEAFF. The rearrangement uses TRBV9 and TRBJ1-1; the match to TRBD1 covers 9 bases. Unmatched junction bases numbered 5, after V lost 3 bases and J lost 2 bases. CDR3 length equals 15 residues. Germline CDR1 and CDR2: SGDLS and YYNGEE.

CDR3 DNA sequence: TGTGCCAGCAGCGTAGCCGGGACAGGGTTAAGTGGAAACACCATATATTTT. It encodes CASSVAGTGLSGNTIYF. This chain links TRBV9 with TRBJ1-3; TRBD1 matches at 9 bases. Per the germline V gene, CDR1 is SGDLS and CDR2 is YYNGEE. The CDR3 is 17 residues long. Unmatched junction bases numbered 7, after V lost 0 bases and J lost 3 bases.

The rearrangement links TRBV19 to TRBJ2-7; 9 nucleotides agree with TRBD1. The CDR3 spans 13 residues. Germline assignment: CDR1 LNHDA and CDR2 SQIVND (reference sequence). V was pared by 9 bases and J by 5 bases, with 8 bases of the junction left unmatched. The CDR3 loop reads CARWGQGFDEQYF. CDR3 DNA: TGTGCCAGGTGGGGACAGGGCTTCGACGAGCAGTACTTC.

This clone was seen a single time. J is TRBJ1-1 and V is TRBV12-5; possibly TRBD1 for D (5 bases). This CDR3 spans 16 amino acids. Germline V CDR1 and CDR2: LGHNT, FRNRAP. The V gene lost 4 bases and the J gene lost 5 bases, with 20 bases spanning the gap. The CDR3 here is CASGSWLDTRGTEAFF. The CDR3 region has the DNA TGTGCTAGTGGTTCGTGGCTAGATACAAGGGGAACTGAAGCTTTCTTT.